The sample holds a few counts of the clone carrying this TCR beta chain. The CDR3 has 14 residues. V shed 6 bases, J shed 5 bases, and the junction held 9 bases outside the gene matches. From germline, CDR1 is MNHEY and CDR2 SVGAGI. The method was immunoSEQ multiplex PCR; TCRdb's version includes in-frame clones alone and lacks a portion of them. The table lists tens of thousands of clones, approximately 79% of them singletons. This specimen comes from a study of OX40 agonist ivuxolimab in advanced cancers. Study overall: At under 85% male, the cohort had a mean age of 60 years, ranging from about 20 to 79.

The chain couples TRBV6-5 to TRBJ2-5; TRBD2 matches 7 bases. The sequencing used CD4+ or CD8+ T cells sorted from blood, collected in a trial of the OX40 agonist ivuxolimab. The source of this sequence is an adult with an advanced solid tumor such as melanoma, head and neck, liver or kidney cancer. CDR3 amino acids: CASSVEGAGETQYF. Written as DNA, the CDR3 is TGTGCCAGCAGCGTCGAGGGAGCGGGGGAGACCCAGTACTTC.